This TCR beta chain appears in the sequencing data of a study of blood T cell repertoires in COVID-19. TCRdb's copy holds only in-frame clones and misses some; the assay was immunoSEQ multiplex PCR. The data contain approximately 41,000 clones, roughly 91% of them singletons. The germline CDR1 and CDR2 sequences are MNHEY and SMNVEV (reference sequence). Trimming pared 5 bases from V and 0 bases from J, leaving 11 bases between. The length of the CDR3 is 15 residues. This receptor was obtained from a human donor in a cohort sampled during active COVID-19. The sequenced sample was peripheral blood. The chain is built from TRBV27 and TRBJ2-1, with TRBD1 as a possible D gene (6 bases). DNA of the CDR3: TGTGCCAGCAGTCAGGGACACTACTCCTACAATGAGCAGTTCTTC. It translates to CASSQGHYSYNEQFF.